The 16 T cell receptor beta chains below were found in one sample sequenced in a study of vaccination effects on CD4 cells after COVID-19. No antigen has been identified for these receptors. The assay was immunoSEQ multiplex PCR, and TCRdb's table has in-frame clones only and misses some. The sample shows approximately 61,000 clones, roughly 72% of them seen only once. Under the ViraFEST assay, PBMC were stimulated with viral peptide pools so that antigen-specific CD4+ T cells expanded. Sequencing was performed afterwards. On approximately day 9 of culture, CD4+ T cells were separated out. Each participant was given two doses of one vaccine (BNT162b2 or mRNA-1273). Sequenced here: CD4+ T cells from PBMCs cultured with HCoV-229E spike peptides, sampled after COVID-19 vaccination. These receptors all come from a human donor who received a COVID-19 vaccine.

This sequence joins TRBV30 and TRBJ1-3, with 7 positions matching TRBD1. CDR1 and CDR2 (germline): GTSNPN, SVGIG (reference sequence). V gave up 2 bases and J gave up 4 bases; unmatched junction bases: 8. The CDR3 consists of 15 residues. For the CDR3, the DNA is TGTGCCTGGAGTACCCTACAGGGGTTCGGAAACACCATATATTTT. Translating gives CAWSTLQGFGNTIYF.

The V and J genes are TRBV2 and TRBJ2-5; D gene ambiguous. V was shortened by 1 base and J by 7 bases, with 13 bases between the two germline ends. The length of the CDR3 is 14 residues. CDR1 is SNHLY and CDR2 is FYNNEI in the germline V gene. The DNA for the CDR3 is TGTGCCAGCAGTGAAGTTTCGAGACTGGGGACCCAGTACTTC. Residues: CASSEVSRLGTQYF.

The CDR3 spells CASSYQGAQGYTF. The CDR3 bases are TGTGCCAGCAGTTACCAGGGGGCGCAGGGCTACACCTTC. The chain couples TRBV6-6 to TRBJ1-2; 8 bases are a match to TRBD1. The CDR3 is made up of 13 amino acids. The J segment lost 8 bases and the V segment lost 2 bases, leaving 4 bases of the junction unmatched. The germline V gene encodes CDR1 MNHNY and CDR2 SVGAGI (reference sequence).

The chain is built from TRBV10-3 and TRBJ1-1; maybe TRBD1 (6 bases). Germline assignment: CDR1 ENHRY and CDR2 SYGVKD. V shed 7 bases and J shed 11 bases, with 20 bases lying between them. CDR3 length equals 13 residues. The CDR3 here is CAITGPQGARAFF. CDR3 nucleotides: TGTGCCATCACCGGACCACAGGGCGCCCGGGCTTTCTTT.

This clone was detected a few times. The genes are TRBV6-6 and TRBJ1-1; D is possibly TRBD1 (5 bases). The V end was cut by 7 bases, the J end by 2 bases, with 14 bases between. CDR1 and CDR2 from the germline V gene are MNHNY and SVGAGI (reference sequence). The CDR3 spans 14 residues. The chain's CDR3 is CASTSGGTNTEAFF. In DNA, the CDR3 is TGTGCCAGCACCTCTGGGGGGACTAACACTGAAGCTTTCTTT.

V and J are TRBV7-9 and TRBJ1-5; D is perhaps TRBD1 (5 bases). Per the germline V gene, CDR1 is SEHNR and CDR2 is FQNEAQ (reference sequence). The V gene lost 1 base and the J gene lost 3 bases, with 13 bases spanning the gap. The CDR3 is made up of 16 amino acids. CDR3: CASSLGSGTSNQPQHF. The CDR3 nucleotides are TGTGCCAGCAGCTTAGGATCAGGGACGTCCAATCAGCCCCAGCATTTT.

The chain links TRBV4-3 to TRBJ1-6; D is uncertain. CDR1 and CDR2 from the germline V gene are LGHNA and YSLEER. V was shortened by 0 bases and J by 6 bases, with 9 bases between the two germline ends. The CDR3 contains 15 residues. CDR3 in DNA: TGCGCCAGCAGCCAAGAGAGAGTTCTTAATTCACCCCTCCACTTT. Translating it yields CASSQERVLNSPLHF.

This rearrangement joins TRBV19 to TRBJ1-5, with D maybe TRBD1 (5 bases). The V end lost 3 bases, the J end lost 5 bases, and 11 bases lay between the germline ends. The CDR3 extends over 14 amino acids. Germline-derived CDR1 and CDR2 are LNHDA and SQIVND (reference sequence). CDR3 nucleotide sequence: TGTGCCAGTAGTATCAAGGGGATTTATCAGCCCCAGCATTTT. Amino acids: CASSIKGIYQPQHF.

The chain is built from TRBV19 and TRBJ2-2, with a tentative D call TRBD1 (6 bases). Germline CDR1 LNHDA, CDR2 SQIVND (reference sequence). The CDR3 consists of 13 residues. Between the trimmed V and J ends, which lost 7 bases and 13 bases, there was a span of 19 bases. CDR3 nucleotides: TGTGCCAGTATCTCATCAGGGGCTTCTAGGCTGTTTTTT. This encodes CASISSGASRLFF. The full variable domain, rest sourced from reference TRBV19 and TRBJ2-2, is DGGITQSPKYLFRKEGQNVTLSCEQNLNHDAMYWYRQDPGQGLRLIYYSQIVNDFQKGDIAEGYSVSREKKESFPLTVTSAQKNPTAFYLCASISSGASRLFFGEGSRLTVL.

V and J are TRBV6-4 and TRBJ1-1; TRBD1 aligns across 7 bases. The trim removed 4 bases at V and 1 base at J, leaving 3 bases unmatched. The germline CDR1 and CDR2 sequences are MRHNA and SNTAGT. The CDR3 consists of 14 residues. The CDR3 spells CASSVDRANTEAFF. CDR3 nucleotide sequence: TGTGCCAGCAGTGTTGACAGGGCGAACACTGAAGCTTTCTTT.

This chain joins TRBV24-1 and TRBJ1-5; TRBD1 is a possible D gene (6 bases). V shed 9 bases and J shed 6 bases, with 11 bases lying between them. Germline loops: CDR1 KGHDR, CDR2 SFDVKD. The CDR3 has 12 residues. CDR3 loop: CATATGTQPQHF. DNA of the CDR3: TGTGCCACCGCTACAGGGACTCAGCCCCAGCATTTT.

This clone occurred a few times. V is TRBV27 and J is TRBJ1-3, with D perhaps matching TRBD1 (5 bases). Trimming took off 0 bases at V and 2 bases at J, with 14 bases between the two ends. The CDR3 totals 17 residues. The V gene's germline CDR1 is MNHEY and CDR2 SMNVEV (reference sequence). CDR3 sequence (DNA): TGTGCCAGCAGTTTATCGAGGCCGGGGCGGGCTGGAAACACCATATATTTT. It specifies CASSLSRPGRAGNTIYF.

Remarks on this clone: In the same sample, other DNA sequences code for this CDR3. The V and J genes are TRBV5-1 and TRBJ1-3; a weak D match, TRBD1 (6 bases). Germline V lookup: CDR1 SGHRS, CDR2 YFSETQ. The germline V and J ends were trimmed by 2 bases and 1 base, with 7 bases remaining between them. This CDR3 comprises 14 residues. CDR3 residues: CASSLGGSGNTIYF. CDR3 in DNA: TGCGCCAGCAGCTTAGGGGGGTCTGGAAACACCATATATTTT.

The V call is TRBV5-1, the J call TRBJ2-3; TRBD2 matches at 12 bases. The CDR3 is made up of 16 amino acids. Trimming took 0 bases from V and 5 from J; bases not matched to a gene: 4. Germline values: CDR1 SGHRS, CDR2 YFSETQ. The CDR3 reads CASSLATSGGLDTQYF. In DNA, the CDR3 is TGCGCCAGCAGCTTGGCGACTAGCGGGGGATTAGATACGCAGTATTTT.

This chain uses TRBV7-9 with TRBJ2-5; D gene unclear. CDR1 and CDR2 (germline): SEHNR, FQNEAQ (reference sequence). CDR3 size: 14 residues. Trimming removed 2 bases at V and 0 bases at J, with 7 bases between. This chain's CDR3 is CASSLNTNQETQYF. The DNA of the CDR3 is TGTGCCAGCAGCTTAAATACGAACCAAGAGACCCAGTACTTC.

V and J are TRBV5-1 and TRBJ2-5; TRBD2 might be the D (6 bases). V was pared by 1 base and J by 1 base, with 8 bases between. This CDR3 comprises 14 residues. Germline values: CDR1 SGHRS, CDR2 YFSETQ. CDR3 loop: CASSLTSPQETQYF. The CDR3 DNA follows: TGCGCCAGCAGCTTGACTAGCCCCCAAGAGACCCAGTACTTC.